This entry lists 8 T cell receptor beta chains sequenced from one sample in a study of human T cells and chemical hapten exposure. TCRdb re-analysed the RACE reads in MiXCR, keeping a single row per CDR3 protein. The sample lists roughly 100,000 distinct CDR3 sequences; 12% were seen once. Time point of the sample: pre-sensitization, week 0. Treatment noted: therapeutic diphenylcyclopropenone sensitization with weekly scalp DPC. The input for sequencing was whole blood, taken in connection with sensitization to the hapten diphenylcyclopropenone (DPC). Receptor source: a woman aged 50 to 65 with alopecia areata. Some clones in this sample may be carry-over from other donors' samples.

This clonotype was recorded a few times. The rearrangement uses TRBV5-1 and TRBJ2-7, with unresolved D. Trimming pared 0 bases from V and 3 bases from J, leaving 16 bases between. The length of the CDR3 is 16 residues. The V gene's germline CDR1 is SGHRS and CDR2 YFSETQ. DNA of the CDR3: TGCGCCAGCAGCTTGGCCGTGGGTTCGATCCGCTACGAGCAGTACTTC. This translates into CASSLAVGSIRYEQYF. Full variable domain (missing parts from reference TRBV5-1 and TRBJ2-7): KAGVTQTPRYLIKTRGQQVTLSCSPISGHRSVSWYQQTPGQGLQFLFEYFSETQRNKGNFPGRFSGRQFSNSRSEMNVSTLELGDSALYLCASSLAVGSIRYEQYFGPGTRLTVT.

This clonotype was picked up many times. This sequence joins TRBV21-1 and TRBJ2-7; the D segment call TRBD1 is taken from the table without a DNA check. TRBV21-1 is listed as a pseudogene. The length of the CDR3 is 15 residues. CDR3 nucleotide sequence: TGTGCCAGCAGCAAAAGTGGGACAGGGGAGGGCGAGCAGTACTTC. It encodes CASSKSGTGEGEQYF.

The rearrangement links TRBV6-1 to TRBJ2-4; possibly TRBD1 or TRBD2 for D (5 bases each). This CDR3 is 15 amino acids long. Trimming removed 10 bases from V and 1 base from J, with 17 bases in between. Germline lookup yields CDR1 MNHNS and CDR2 SASEGT. CDR3 sequence: CATSGALSAKNIQYF. The CDR3 DNA reads TGTGCCACCTCCGGGGCACTTTCTGCCAAAAACATTCAGTACTTC.

The chain combines TRBV28 with TRBJ2-7; D unresolved. V was shortened by 9 bases and J by 3 bases, with 9 bases between the two germline ends. Germline V gene lookup returns CDR1 MDHEN and CDR2 SYDVKM. This CDR3 is 11 amino acids long. CDR3 region: CASGVFYEQYF. The CDR3 DNA is TGTGCCAGTGGAGTCTTCTACGAGCAGTACTTC.

The chain employs TRBV5-1 and TRBJ1-1; TRBD1 agrees at 9 bases. The CDR3 sequence is 15 residues long. Per germline, CDR1 SGHRS and CDR2 YFSETQ. Trimming cost V 4 bases and J 7 bases; bases outside gene matches: 11. The DNA of the CDR3 is TGCGCCAGCAGCACCCGGACAGGGGAGAAAAATGAAGCTTTCTTT. It is translated as CASSTRTGEKNEAFF.

This clonotype was seen a single time. V gene TRBV10-3 combines with J gene TRBJ2-7; 7 nucleotides line up with TRBD1. CDR1 and CDR2 (germline): ENHRY, SYGVKD. This CDR3 has 15 residues. V lost 4 bases and J lost 3; bases outside the gene matches: 9. The CDR3 DNA follows: TGTGCCATCAGTGGCCCGACAGGGACCAACTACGAGCAGTACTTC. It codes for CAISGPTGTNYEQYF.

This clonotype was detected only a few times. V gene TRBV20-1 combines with J gene TRBJ1-5, with a possible D match to TRBD1 (6 bases). V gave up 5 bases and J gave up 5 bases, with 13 bases separating them. Germline CDR1 is DFQATT and CDR2 is SNEGSKA (reference sequence). This CDR3 region has 13 residues. CDR3 DNA: TGCAGTGCTCTGGACAGCCCGGATCAGCCCCAGCATTTT. Amino acid sequence: CSALDSPDQPQHF.

V gene TRBV10-3 combines with J gene TRBJ1-1, with D unresolved. Trimming took off 3 bases at V and 3 bases at J, with 8 bases between the two ends. CDR1 is ENHRY, CDR2 SYGVKD, per germline. The CDR3 has 13 amino acids. Here the CDR3 reads CAISEQPYTEAFF. Here the CDR3 DNA reads TGTGCCATCAGTGAACAGCCGTACACTGAAGCTTTCTTT.